This T cell receptor (beta chain) was captured by sequencing in a study of T cell responses to AZD1222 COVID-19 vaccine. Study-level information: Second-dose schedules of about 4 or about 12 weeks were combined. Study outcomes and limitations: Spike-wide coverage was observed for vaccine-associated CD4 TCRs, with dominant responses at 160-218 and 743-854. The donor group comprised mostly white British people and more females; the analysis possibly underestimated clonal diversity.

The protocol was immunoSEQ multiplex PCR, while the TCRdb copy is restricted to in-frame clones and leaves out a portion. The table has roughly 100,000 clones, around 82% seen once. The ends lost 0 bases at V and 3 bases at J; junction bases unmatched: 0. Germline-derived CDR1 and CDR2 are MNHEY and SVGEGT. The CDR3 is 15 residues long. For this clone: Its antigen is undetermined.

This rearrangement joins TRBV6-2 or TRBV6-3 to TRBJ2-2; 8 bases are a match to TRBD1. Here the sequenced sample was peripheral blood, taken on day 0 of AZD1222 vaccination. The TCR comes from an adult in good health. CDR3 residues: CASSYSTGDTGELFF. The CDR3 coding sequence is TGTGCCAGCAGTTACTCGACAGGGGACACCGGGGAGCTGTTTTTT.